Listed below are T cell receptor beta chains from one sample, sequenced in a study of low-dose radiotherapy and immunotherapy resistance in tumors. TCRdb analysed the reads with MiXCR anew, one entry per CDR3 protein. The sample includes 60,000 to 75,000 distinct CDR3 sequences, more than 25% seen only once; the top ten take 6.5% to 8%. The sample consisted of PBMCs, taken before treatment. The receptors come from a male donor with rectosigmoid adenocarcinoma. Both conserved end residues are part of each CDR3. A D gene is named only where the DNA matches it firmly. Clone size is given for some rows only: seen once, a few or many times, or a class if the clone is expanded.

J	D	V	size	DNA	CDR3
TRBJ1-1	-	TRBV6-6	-	TGTGCCAGCAGTTACTCTAGTCTGAACACTGAAGCTTTCTTT	CASSYSSLNTEAFF
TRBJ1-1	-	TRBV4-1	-	TGCGCCAGCAGCCAAGATGACGTGGCCCAGAACACTGAAGCTTTCTTT	CASSQDDVAQNTEAFF
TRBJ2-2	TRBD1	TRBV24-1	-	TGTGCCACCAGTGACCTGGGCGAAAGGGACAGGGGAGAAACCGGGGAGCTGTTTTTT	CATSDLGERDRGETGELFF
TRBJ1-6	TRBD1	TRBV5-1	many	TGCGCCAGCAGCTGGGACAGGGCAAATAATTCACCCCTCCACTTT	CASSWDRANNSPLHF
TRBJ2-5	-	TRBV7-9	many	TGTGCCAGCAGCCTTCAAGACCGTGTAGGAGAGACCCAGTACTTC	CASSLQDRVGETQYF
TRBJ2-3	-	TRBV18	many	TGTGCCAGCTCAGGGGGCGTCACAGATACGCAGTATTTT	CASSGGVTDTQYF
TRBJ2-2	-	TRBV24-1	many	TGTGCCACCAGTGAGCAGGGGGAGCTGTTTTTT	CATSEQGELFF
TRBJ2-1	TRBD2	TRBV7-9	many	TGTGCCAGCAGCTTAACTAGCGGGGGGGCCATTCCGTTCTTC	CASSLTSGGAIPFF
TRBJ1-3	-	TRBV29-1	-	TGCAGCGTTGAATTAGGGAGTGGAAACACCATATATTTT	CSVELGSGNTIYF
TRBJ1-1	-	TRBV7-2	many	TGTGCCAGCAGCTTACAAAGGAACACTGAAGCTTTCTTT	CASSLQRNTEAFF
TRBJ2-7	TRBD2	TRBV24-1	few	TGTGCCACCAGTGATCGGGGACTAGCCCACGAGCAGTACTTC	CATSDRGLAHEQYF
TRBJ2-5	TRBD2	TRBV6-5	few	TGTGCCAGCAGTTACTCGAGCGGGAGGGAGACCCAGTACTTC	CASSYSSGRETQYF
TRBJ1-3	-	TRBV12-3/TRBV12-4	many	TGTGCCAGCAGTCCCGAGGCGTACACCATATATTTT	CASSPEAYTIYF
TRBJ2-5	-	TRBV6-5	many	TGTGCCAGCCGGCCAACGCAGCGGGCGTACCAAGAGACCCAGTACTTC	CASRPTQRAYQETQYF
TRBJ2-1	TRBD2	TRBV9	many	TGTGCCAGCAGCGATAGCGGGGGGGCCTATAATGAGCAGTTCTTC	CASSDSGGAYNEQFF
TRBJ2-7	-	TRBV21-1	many	TGTGCCAGCCCACCCCCGGGGGAACGGGCCTACGAGCAGTACTTC	CASPPPGERAYEQYF
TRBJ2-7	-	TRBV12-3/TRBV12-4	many	TGTGCCAGCAGTTTAGCGCTGACGTCCTACGAGCAGTACTTC	CASSLALTSYEQYF
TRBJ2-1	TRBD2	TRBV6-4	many	TGTGCCAGCAGCCCCACTAGCGGGGGGGTCAATGAGCAGTTCTTC	CASSPTSGGVNEQFF
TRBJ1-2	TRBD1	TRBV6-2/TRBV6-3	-	TGTGCCAGCAGTTACTCCGGGACAGGGAGGAGAGGCTATGGCTACACCTTC	CASSYSGTGRRGYGYTF
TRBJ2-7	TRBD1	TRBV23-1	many	TGCGCCAGCAGCCCGCCGACAGGGGTATTCTCCTACGAGCGGTACTTC	CASSPPTGVFSYERYF
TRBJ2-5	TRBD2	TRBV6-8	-	TGTGCCAGCAGCGGGGCTAGCGGGGGGATGGCGGAGACCCAGTACTTC	CASSGASGGMAETQYF
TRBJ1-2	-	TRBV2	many	TGTGCCAGCCTGTCTTACTATGGCTACACCTTC	CASLSYYGYTF
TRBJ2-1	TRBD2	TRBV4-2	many	TGTGCCAGCAGCCCGCGGGGGTACAATGAGCAGTTCTTC	CASSPRGYNEQFF
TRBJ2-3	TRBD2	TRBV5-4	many	TGTGCCAGCAGCTTGACTAGCGGGGGGGCGCGCACAGATACGCAGTATTTT	CASSLTSGGARTDTQYF
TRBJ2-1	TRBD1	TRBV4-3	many	TGCGCCAGCAGCCAAGATTTTTCAGGGACAGGGTTTGTCAATGAGCAGTTCTTC	CASSQDFSGTGFVNEQFF
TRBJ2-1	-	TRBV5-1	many	TGCGCCAGCAACACACAGGGTCCCTACAATGAGCAGTTCTTC	CASNTQGPYNEQFF
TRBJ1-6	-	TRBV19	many	TGTGCCAGTAGTGGATACCTCTCCGATTCACCCCTCCACTTT	CASSGYLSDSPLHF
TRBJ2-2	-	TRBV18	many	TGTGCCTCCACTTATCTAACCGGGGAGCTGTTTTTT	CASTYLTGELFF
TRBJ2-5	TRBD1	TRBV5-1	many	TGCGCCAGCAGCTTGGAAGGGACAGGGGGATTTGGGGAGACCCAGTACTTC	CASSLEGTGGFGETQYF
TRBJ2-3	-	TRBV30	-	TGTGCCTGGAGTGTACAAGGGGTAGGGGCCACGCAGTATTTT	CAWSVQGVGATQYF
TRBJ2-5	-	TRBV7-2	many	TGTGCCAGCAGCTTAGCGGCCCAAGAGACCCAGTACTTC	CASSLAAQETQYF
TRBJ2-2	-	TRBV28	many	TGTGCCAGCAGTTTATTGGGGGGCGCGATCGGGGAGCTGTTTTTT	CASSLLGGAIGELFF
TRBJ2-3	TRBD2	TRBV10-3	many	TGTGCCGGCCGGGCGGGAGCCACAGATACGCAGTATTTT	CAGRAGATDTQYF
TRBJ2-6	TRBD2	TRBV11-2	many	TGTGCCAGCAGCCCCTCGGCTGGGGGGGCTGGGGCCAACGTCCTGACTTTC	CASSPSAGGAGANVLTF
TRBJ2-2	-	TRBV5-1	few	-	CASSLQLDSNTGELFFF
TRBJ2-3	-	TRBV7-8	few	TGTGCCAGCAGCTCGCCAGCCGGTCCTAGCACAGATACGCAGTATTTT	CASSSPAGPSTDTQYF
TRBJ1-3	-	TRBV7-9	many	TGTGCCAGCAGCCCCGACGGAAGCTCTGGAAACACCATATATTTT	CASSPDGSSGNTIYF
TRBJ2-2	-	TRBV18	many	TGTGCCAGCTCACCACCGGGGGCGAACACCGGGGAGCTGTTTTTT	CASSPPGANTGELFF
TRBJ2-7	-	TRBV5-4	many	TGTGCCAGCAGCTTGGCCGGCGGGTATTCCTACGAGCAGTACTTC	CASSLAGGYSYEQYF
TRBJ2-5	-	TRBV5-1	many	TGCGCCAGCAGCTTGAGTCCTGGACAAGAGACCCAGTACTTC	CASSLSPGQETQYF
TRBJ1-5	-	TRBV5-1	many	TGCGCCAGCAGCTTGGCCGGGTCTCAGCCCCAGCATTTT	CASSLAGSQPQHF
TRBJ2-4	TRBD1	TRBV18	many	TGTGCCAGCTCACCAGATGACAGGGGGCGAAACATTCAGTACTTC	CASSPDDRGRNIQYF
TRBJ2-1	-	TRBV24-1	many	TGTGCCACCACTCCCGGGGGACAGCAAGATGAGCAGTTCTTC	CATTPGGQQDEQFF
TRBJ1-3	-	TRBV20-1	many	TGCAGTGCGGTGAGCGGGGGGCATGTCTCTGGAAACACCATATATTTT	CSAVSGGHVSGNTIYF
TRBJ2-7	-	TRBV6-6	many	TGTGCCACCCTTCCGGGACTTAACTACGAGCAGTACTTC	CATLPGLNYEQYF
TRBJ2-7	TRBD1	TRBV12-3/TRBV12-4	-	TGTGCCAGCAGTTTAACTGGCAGGGGGCCCGAGCAGTACTTC	CASSLTGRGPEQYF
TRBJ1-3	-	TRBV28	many	TGTGCCAGCAGTATGGGGGGGATTCACTCTGGAAACACCATATATTTT	CASSMGGIHSGNTIYF
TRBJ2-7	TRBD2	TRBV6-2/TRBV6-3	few	TGTGCCAGCAGTTATCTAGCGGGAGATACTTACGAGCAGTACTTC	CASSYLAGDTYEQYF
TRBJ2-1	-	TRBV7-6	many	TGTGCCAGCAGCTTAGTACCCGGGGGAGTGGAGCAGTTCTTC	CASSLVPGGVEQFF
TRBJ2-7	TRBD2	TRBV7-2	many	TGTGCCAGCAGCTTACAATCCAGCGGGAGTTACGAGCAGTACTTC	CASSLQSSGSYEQYF
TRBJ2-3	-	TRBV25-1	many	TGTGCCAGCAGTGCCATGGGGACGGGAGTCACAGATACGCAGTATTTT	CASSAMGTGVTDTQYF
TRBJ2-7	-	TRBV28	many	TGTGCCAGCAGTTTTGGTAGCGGTACCTACGAGCAGTACTTC	CASSFGSGTYEQYF
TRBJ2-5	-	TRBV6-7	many	TGTGCCAGCAACTTTAAATCAGTAGACAAAGAGACCCAGTACTTC	CASNFKSVDKETQYF